This TCR beta chain was sequenced for a study of T cell responses to AZD1222 COVID-19 vaccine. Per the germline V gene, CDR1 is SGHNT and CDR2 is YYREEE (reference sequence). The CDR3 is made up of 14 amino acids. The V gene end was trimmed by 4 bases and the J gene end by 8 bases; junction bases not matched to a gene: 5. Data came from immunoSEQ multiplex PCR; TCRdb stores just in-frame clones and leaves some out. The table includes some 97,000 clones, around nine tenths detected once. The source material was peripheral blood, sampled on day 0 of AZD1222 vaccination. This sequence originates from an adult in good health. V gene TRBV5-4 combines with J gene TRBJ2-3; TRBD2 aligns across 12 bases. CDR3 residues: CASSLAGGPVTQYF. The CDR3 DNA reads TGTGCCAGCAGCCTAGCGGGGGGGCCGGTTACGCAGTATTTT. Drawing the rest from reference TRBV5-4 and TRBJ2-3, the complete variable domain is ETGVTQSPTHLIKTRGQQVTLRCSSQSGHNTVSWYQQALGQGPQFIFQYYREEENGRGNFPPRFSGLQFPNYSSELNVNALELDDSALYLCASSLAGGPVTQYFGPGTRLTVL.